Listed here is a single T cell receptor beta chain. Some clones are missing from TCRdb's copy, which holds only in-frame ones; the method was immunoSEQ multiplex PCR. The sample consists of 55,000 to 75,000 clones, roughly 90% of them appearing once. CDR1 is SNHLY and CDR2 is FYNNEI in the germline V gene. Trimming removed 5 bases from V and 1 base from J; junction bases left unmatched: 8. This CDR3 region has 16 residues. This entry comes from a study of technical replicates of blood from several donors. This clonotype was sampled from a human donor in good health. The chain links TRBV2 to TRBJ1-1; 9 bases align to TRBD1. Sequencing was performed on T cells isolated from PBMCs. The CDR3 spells CASSRTGEKENTEAFF. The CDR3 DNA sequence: TGTGCCAGCAGTAGGACAGGGGAGAAGGAGAACACTGAAGCTTTCTTT. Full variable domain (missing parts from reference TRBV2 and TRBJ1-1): EPEVTQTPSHQVTQMGQEVILRCVPISNHLYFYWYRQILGQKVEFLVSFYNNEISEKSEIFDDQFSVERPDGSNFTLKIRSTKLEDSAMYFCASSRTGEKENTEAFFGQGTRLTVV.